The 32 T cell receptor beta chains listed next were all sequenced from one sample in a study of T cells in Graves' hyperthyroidism and ophthalmopathy. The investigators amplified TCR beta CDR3 regions from RNA transcripts. An initial round of RT-PCR targeting the TCR CDR3 relied on the HTBI primer set. TCRdb recomputed calls from the multiplex PCR reads with MiXCR, one row per CDR3 protein. The sample yields 750,000 to 950,000 distinct CDR3 sequences, about 38% seen once. The sample taken for sequencing was blood. The receptors were sampled from a man aged 18 to 29 with Graves' hyperthyroidism.

V usage is TRBV6-6 and J usage is TRBJ1-2; maybe TRBD1 (5 bases). Germline V gene lookup returns CDR1 MNHNY and CDR2 SVGAGI (reference sequence). The length of the CDR3 is 14 residues. V was shortened by 4 bases and J by 4 bases, with 13 bases between the two germline ends. CDR3 DNA sequence: TGTGCCAGCAGTTCACCCGACAGATCCTATGGCTACACCTTC. Its translation: CASSSPDRSYGYTF.

Regarding this clonotype: A much larger clone sits a single nucleotide away, making a read error possible. The V and J genes are TRBV2 and TRBJ2-2; D uncertain. The CDR3 is 15 residues long. With 2 bases removed from V and 3 bases from J, the gap between germline ends came to 10 bases. Germline CDR1 reads SNHLY; CDR2 reads FYNNEI. In DNA form, the CDR3 reads TGTGCCAGCAGTGAACGGAGTCAGGACACCGGGGAGCTGTTTTTT. It translates to CASSERSQDTGELFF.

With regard to this clonotype: A read error may be the cause here, since a much bigger clone is one base away. This rearrangement joins TRBV19 to TRBJ1-5; D remains unclear. The germline CDR1 and CDR2 sequences are LNHDA and SQIVND (reference sequence). V lost 0 bases, J lost 1 base, and 4 bases lay in between. The CDR3 contains 14 residues. The DNA for the CDR3 is TGTGCCAGTAGTATAGATCACAGCAATCAGCCCCAGCATTTT. Its protein is CASSIDHSNQPQHF.

CDR3 protein: CASSRGVGDTEAFF. The CDR3 nucleotides are TGTGCCAGCAGCCGTGGGGTGGGGGACACTGAAGCTTTCTTT. The rearrangement joins TRBV28 to TRBJ1-1; D is perhaps TRBD1 (5 bases). The germline V gene encodes CDR1 MDHEN and CDR2 SYDVKM. The CDR3 has 14 residues. The V gene lost 6 bases and the J gene lost 3 bases, with 14 bases spanning the gap.

The rearrangement joins TRBV5-1 to TRBJ2-2; TRBD1 agrees at 9 bases. The junction had 8 bases not matched to a gene; V was cut back by 3 bases and J by 5 bases. Germline assignment: CDR1 SGHRS and CDR2 YFSETQ. This CDR3 is built from 16 residues. The CDR3 sequence is CASSSWTGEGTGELFF. Written as DNA, the CDR3 is TGCGCCAGCAGCTCGTGGACAGGGGAAGGTACCGGGGAGCTGTTTTTT. Drawing the rest from reference TRBV5-1 and TRBJ2-2, the complete variable domain is KAGVTQTPRYLIKTRGQQVTLSCSPISGHRSVSWYQQTPGQGLQFLFEYFSETQRNKGNFPGRFSGRQFSNSRSEMNVSTLELGDSALYLCASSSWTGEGTGELFFGEGSRLTVL.

This clonotype was found a few times. This sequence joins TRBV11-2 and TRBJ2-5; weak D call: TRBD2 (5 bases). Trimming pared 5 bases from V and 5 bases from J, leaving 15 bases between. The CDR3 has 14 residues. Germline V CDR1 and CDR2: SGHAT, FQNNGV. CDR3 nucleotides: TGTGCCAGCAGCGCGGACTTTCGGTCGGAGACCCAGTACTTC. Translated: CASSADFRSETQYF.

Turning to this clonotype: Because the CDR3's place on the DNA is in doubt, the DNA is left out and the CDR3 is given as listed by TCRdb. The CDR3 loop is CASSFGTGSYEHF. This chain connects TRBV12-3 or TRBV12-4 to TRBJ1-5; the D call of TRBD1 is as the table states it, not checked on the DNA. The CDR3 is 13 amino acids in total, end residues counted.

Notes on this clonotype: This likely comes from a read error, as the CDR3 has no conserved phenylalanine or tryptophan at its end. Here the CDR3 reads CASSYLDYEQYL. The CDR3 bases are TGTGCCAGCAGTTACTTAGACTACGAGCAGTACCTC. The chain has TRBV6-5 and TRBJ2-7; D is undetermined. Trimming stripped 1 base from V and 3 bases from J, with 4 bases between. The germline CDR1 and CDR2 sequences are MNHEY and SVGAGI. The CDR3 contains 12 residues.

This clonotype was counted only a few times. One end of the junction does not line up with germline, which may come from a read error. This rearrangement joins TRBV5-1 to TRBJ2-5, with TRBD1 as a possible D gene (5 bases). The CDR3 is made up of 14 amino acids. CDR1 is SGHRS and CDR2 is YFSETQ in the germline V gene. As DNA, the CDR3 is TGTGCCAGCAGCTTTGGGCAGGGAAAAGAGACCCAGTACTTC. Translating gives CASSFGQGKETQYF.

The CDR3 loop reads CANTGGSKQLEQYF. In DNA, the CDR3 is TGTGCCAACACAGGGGGGTCAAAACAGCTCGAGCAGTACTTC. V and J are TRBV2 and TRBJ2-7, with 8 bases fitting TRBD1. The V segment lost 10 bases and the J segment 6 bases; nucleotides outside the gene matches: 14. The CDR3 covers 14 residues. Germline V gene sequence: CDR1 SNHLY, CDR2 FYNNEI. Filled out from reference TRBV2 and TRBJ2-7, the complete variable domain reads EPEVTQTPSHQVTQMGQEVILRCVPISNHLYFYWYRQILGQKVEFLVSFYNNEISEKSEIFDDQFSVERPDGSNFTLKIRSTKLEDSAMYFCANTGGSKQLEQYFGPGTRLTVT.

The V call is TRBV7-8, the J call TRBJ2-5, with TRBD2 matching over 9 bases. CDR3 size: 21 residues. The germline CDR1 and CDR2 sequences are SGHVS and FQNEAQ. With 2 bases clipped from V and 3 bases from J, the junction kept 22 bases outside the gene matches. Written as DNA, the CDR3 is TGTGCCAGCAGCTTAAGGCTGGGCAGGGCGGTAGCGGGAGCAAGAAAAGAGACCCAGTACTTC. This translates into CASSLRLGRAVAGARKETQYF.

This clonotype came up a few times. The chain recombines TRBV20-1 with TRBJ1-6; D may be TRBD1 (5 bases). Germline V CDR1 and CDR2: DFQATT, SNEGSKA (reference sequence). Between the trimmed V and J ends, which lost 5 bases and 2 bases, there was a span of 19 bases. CDR3 length: 17 amino acids. The CDR3 DNA follows: TGCAGTGCTGGGAGGGACGGCGGTGGAACCTATAATTCACCCCTCCACTTT. Protein: CSAGRDGGGTYNSPLHF.

This sequence joins TRBV7-2 and TRBJ1-1; D is ambiguous. CDR1 and CDR2 (germline): SGHTA, FQGNSA. Trimming took off 0 bases at V and 7 bases at J, with 6 bases between the two ends. This CDR3 region has 12 residues. This CDR3 is CASSLAANEAFF. CDR3 DNA sequence: TGTGCCAGCAGCTTAGCGGCGAATGAAGCTTTCTTT.

This clonotype was found a few times. The rearrangement links TRBV29-1 to TRBJ1-1; D remains unclear. Trimming shortened V by 7 bases and J by 2 bases, and 14 bases separated the two germline ends. The germline V gene encodes CDR1 SQVTM and CDR2 ANQGSEA. The CDR3 runs 13 residues. CDR3 DNA sequence: TGCAGCGCCGCGGGGTCCGAAAACACTGAAGCTTTCTTT. This encodes CSAAGSENTEAFF. The full variable domain, its missing parts supplied by reference TRBV29-1 and TRBJ1-1, is SAVISQKPSRDICQRGTSLTIQCQVDSQVTMMFWYRQQPGQSLTLIATANQGSEATYESGFVIDKFPISRPNLTFSTLTVSNMSPEDSSIYLCSAAGSENTEAFFGQGTRLTVV.

The gene calls are TRBV2 and TRBJ2-5, with 9 bases aligning to TRBD2. Germline CDR1 SNHLY, CDR2 FYNNEI. V gave up 6 bases and J gave up 2 bases; unmatched junction bases: 7. The CDR3 contains 15 residues. The CDR3 DNA is TGTGCCAGCAGCCGCGGGACTAGCTTACAAGAGACCCAGTACTTC. Translated: CASSRGTSLQETQYF.

This clonotype was recorded once. The chain uses TRBV19 and TRBJ1-2, with a weak D call TRBD1 (5 bases). Trimming removed 8 bases at V and 0 bases at J, with 16 bases between. Germline assignment: CDR1 LNHDA and CDR2 SQIVND (reference sequence). This CDR3 has 15 residues. The CDR3, as DNA: TGTGCCAGTGAGTTCGTTGGAGGGGCTAACTATGGCTACACCTTC. This sequence encodes CASEFVGGANYGYTF.

This chain links TRBV20-1 with TRBJ1-1; D not resolved. The CDR3 is made up of 14 amino acids. V was cut by 3 bases and J by 1 base, with 12 bases left in between. Germline lookup yields CDR1 DFQATT and CDR2 SNEGSKA (reference sequence). This CDR3 is CSASSSHRNTEAFF. The CDR3 nucleotides are TGCAGTGCTAGTAGTTCCCACAGGAACACTGAAGCTTTCTTT.

V gene TRBV5-1 combines with J gene TRBJ2-2; 7 bases agree with TRBD1. Germline values: CDR1 SGHRS, CDR2 YFSETQ. This CDR3 is 14 amino acids long. With 4 bases clipped from V and 5 bases from J, the junction kept 5 bases outside the gene matches. The CDR3 protein is CASSDSQGTGELFF. The CDR3 DNA sequence: TGCGCCAGCAGCGATTCACAGGGGACCGGGGAGCTGTTTTTT.

CDR3 sequence reads: CASGWRDGEAFF. Here the CDR3 DNA reads TGTGCCAGCGGCTGGCGGGACGGTGAAGCTTTCTTT. The rearrangement links TRBV7-9 to TRBJ1-1; D might be TRBD1 (5 bases). CDR3 length equals 12 residues. Germline V gene sequence: CDR1 SEHNR, CDR2 FQNEAQ (reference sequence). The V end lost 8 bases, the J end lost 7 bases, and 14 bases lay between the germline ends. Complete variable domain (other parts from reference TRBV7-9 and TRBJ1-1): DTGVSQNPRHKITKRGQNVTFRCDPISEHNRLYWYRQTLGQGPEFLTYFQNEAQLEKSRLLSDRFSAERPKGSFSTLEIQRTEQGDSAMYLCASGWRDGEAFFGQGTRLTVV.

This clonotype was picked up many times. One end of the junction fails to match germline, which may point to a read error. This chain joins TRBV7-7 and TRBJ2-5; 8 bases match TRBD2. Germline loops: CDR1 SSHAT, CDR2 FNYEAQ (reference sequence). This CDR3 is built from 12 residues. The DNA for the CDR3 is TGTGCTAGCAGCTTCGATAGCGGGGCCGAGTACTTC. As protein: CASSFDSGAEYF.

Only one count was recorded for this clonotype. The chain is built from TRBV9 and TRBJ1-1; the match to TRBD1 covers 9 bases. CDR1 SGDLS and CDR2 YYNGEE come from the germline V gene. With 3 bases clipped from V and 4 bases from J, the junction kept 1 base outside the gene matches. The CDR3 is made up of 13 amino acids. The CDR3 DNA reads TGTGCCAGCAGCGCACAGGGGGCCACTGAAGCTTTCTTT. Translation gives CASSAQGATEAFF.

The CDR3 coding sequence is TGTGCCAGCAGCTTCCCCCTAGGAGGGATGCAAGAGACCCAGTACTTC. Translated, it gives CASSFPLGGMQETQYF. The chain carries TRBV5-4 and TRBJ2-5; a weak D match, TRBD2 (6 bases). V dropped 2 bases and J dropped 2 bases, with 16 bases sitting between them. In germline, CDR1 is SGHNT, CDR2 YYREEE (reference sequence). This CDR3 spans 16 amino acids.

This clonotype was observed many times. The chain is built from TRBV7-2 and TRBJ1-6; D is unclear. Per the germline V gene, CDR1 is SGHTA and CDR2 is FQGNSA. V was cut by 5 bases and J by 10 bases, with 9 bases left in between. This CDR3 has 12 residues. The CDR3 DNA reads as TGTGCCAGCAGCCGCGTCGGGTCACCCCTCCACTTT. This encodes CASSRVGSPLHF.

This sequence joins TRBV19 and TRBJ2-7; D perhaps matches TRBD1 (5 bases). The V gene's germline CDR1 is LNHDA and CDR2 SQIVND (reference sequence). The CDR3 has 15 residues. V was shortened by 7 bases and J by 1 base, with 17 bases between the two germline ends. Here the CDR3 reads CASTPGSRGSYEQYF. CDR3 nucleotides: TGTGCCAGTACACCTGGCAGTAGGGGATCCTACGAGCAGTACTTC.

The genes are TRBV20-1 and TRBJ2-7; weak D call: TRBD2 (7 bases). Germline CDR1 is DFQATT and CDR2 is SNEGSKA (reference sequence). This CDR3 is built from 14 residues. The V and J ends lost 6 bases and 2 bases respectively, with 17 bases between them. CDR3 nucleotide sequence: TGCAGTGCCCTAGGACAGCGGGAAACCTACGAGCAGTACTTC. This translates into CSALGQRETYEQYF.

This clonotype was counted many times. The J gene is TRBJ2-5, the V gene TRBV29-1; TRBD2 aligns across 7 bases. This CDR3 contains 16 residues. CDR1 is SQVTM and CDR2 is ANQGSEA in the germline V gene. The V gene end was trimmed by 6 bases and the J gene end by 2 bases; junction bases not matched to a gene: 15. The CDR3 DNA reads TGCAGCGTCACCCTGACTTTGGCGGGAGTTCAAGAGACCCAGTACTTC. This encodes CSVTLTLAGVQETQYF. Full variable domain (rest looked up from reference TRBV29-1 and TRBJ2-5): SAVISQKPSRDICQRGTSLTIQCQVDSQVTMMFWYRQQPGQSLTLIATANQGSEATYESGFVIDKFPISRPNLTFSTLTVSNMSPEDSSIYLCSVTLTLAGVQETQYFGPGTRLLVL.

The chain recombines TRBV29-1 with TRBJ2-7, with 9 bases that match TRBD2. Unmatched junction bases numbered 2, after V lost 4 bases and J lost 4 bases. The CDR3 totals 12 residues. CDR1 SQVTM and CDR2 ANQGSEA come from the germline V gene. In nucleotides, the CDR3 is TGCAGCGTTGCCGCGGGGGGGTACGAGCAGTACTTC. It codes for CSVAAGGYEQYF.

This chain joins TRBV9 and TRBJ2-5, with TRBD2 as a possible D gene (6 bases). V gave up 3 bases and J gave up 5 bases, with 23 bases separating them. This CDR3 contains 17 residues. Germline V gives CDR1 SGDLS, CDR2 YYNGEE. CDR3 DNA sequence: TGTGCCAGCAGCGGCCGTAGCGGATCCAACACCGGGGAGACCCAGTACTTC. Residues: CASSGRSGSNTGETQYF.

The genes are TRBV7-6 and TRBJ2-7, with D hard to call. CDR3 size: 14 residues. Looked up from germline, CDR1 is SGHVS and CDR2 is FNYEAQ. Trimming stripped 1 base from V and 5 bases from J, with 12 bases between. The CDR3, as DNA: TGTGCCAGCAGCTTAGTAGGCTTTGGGCACGAGCAGTACTTC. Its translation is CASSLVGFGHEQYF.

This chain connects TRBV10-3 to TRBJ2-5, with 9 bases that match TRBD1. CDR1 and CDR2 from the germline V gene are ENHRY and SYGVKD. This CDR3 is 14 amino acids long. V lost 6 bases to trimming and J lost 5 bases; unmatched junction nucleotides: 7. This CDR3 reads CAISLGQGTETQYF. The CDR3 nucleotides are TGTGCCATCAGCTTGGGACAGGGAACGGAGACCCAGTACTTC.

The genes are TRBV3-1 and TRBJ1-1, with D hard to call. V lost 8 bases, J lost 5 bases, and 9 bases lay in between. CDR3 length equals 11 residues. Germline lookup yields CDR1 LGHDT and CDR2 YNNKEL (reference sequence). The CDR3 coding sequence is TGTGCCAGCGGTAAGGAAACTGAAGCTTTCTTT. It codes for CASGKETEAFF.

This clonotype occurred a few times. CDR3 sequence (DNA): TGTGCCAGCAGCTTAGTGGGGGGGGGGTCCTACAATGAGCAGTTCTTC. This sequence encodes CASSLVGGGSYNEQFF. This chain connects TRBV7-2 to TRBJ2-5; 7 bases map to TRBD2. The J call is uncertain, as TRBJ2-1 better fits the DNA end. The germline gives CDR1 SGHTA, CDR2 FQGNSA. The CDR3 extends over 16 amino acids.